This T cell receptor beta chain was identified in a study of beta chain features in type 1 diabetes. The sample holds a few counts of this clone. The sample has other DNA sequences that encode this CDR3 too. Expressed TCRB transcripts were sequenced because the isolated RNA had all been reverse transcribed beforehand. The method was immunoSEQ multiplex PCR; TCRdb's version includes in-frame clones alone and lacks a portion of them. There are some 400,000 clones in the sample; more than 12% occur only once, and 0.019% lies in the top ten. CDR1 is SGHTA and CDR2 is FQGNSA in the germline V gene. Germline trimming cut 5 bases from V and 5 bases from J; bases unmatched to any gene: 5. The CDR3 is 14 residues long.

The sequencing sample was made of naive CD4+ T cells from blood. The clonotype originates from a young woman in good health. The chain employs TRBV7-2 and TRBJ2-5; 10 bases line up with TRBD2. The CDR3 DNA is TGTGCCAGCAGCCCTAGCGGGAGCCGGGAGACCCAGTACTTC. Encoded protein: CASSPSGSRETQYF.